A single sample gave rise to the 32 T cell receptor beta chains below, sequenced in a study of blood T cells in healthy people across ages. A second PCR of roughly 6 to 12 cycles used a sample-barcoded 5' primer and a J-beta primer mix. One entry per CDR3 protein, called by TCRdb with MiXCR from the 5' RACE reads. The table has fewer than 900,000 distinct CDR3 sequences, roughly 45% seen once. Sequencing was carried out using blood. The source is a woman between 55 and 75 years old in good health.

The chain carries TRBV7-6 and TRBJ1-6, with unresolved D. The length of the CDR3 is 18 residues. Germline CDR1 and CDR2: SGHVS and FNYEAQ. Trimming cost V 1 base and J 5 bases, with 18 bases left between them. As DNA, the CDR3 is TGTGCCAGCAGCTTAGAAGCCATTACAGATATAGATAATTCACCCCTCCACTTT. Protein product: CASSLEAITDIDNSPLHF.

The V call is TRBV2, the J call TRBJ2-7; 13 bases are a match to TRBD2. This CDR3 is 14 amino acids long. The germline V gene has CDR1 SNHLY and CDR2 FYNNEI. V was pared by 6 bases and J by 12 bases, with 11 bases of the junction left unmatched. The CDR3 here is CASSATGLAGTWYF. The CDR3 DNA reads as TGTGCCAGCAGCGCCACGGGACTAGCGGGGACCTGGTACTTC. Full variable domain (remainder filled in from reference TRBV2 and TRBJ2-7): EPEVTQTPSHQVTQMGQEVILRCVPISNHLYFYWYRQILGQKVEFLVSFYNNEISEKSEIFDDQFSVERPDGSNFTLKIRSTKLEDSAMYFCASSATGLAGTWYFGPGTRLTVT.

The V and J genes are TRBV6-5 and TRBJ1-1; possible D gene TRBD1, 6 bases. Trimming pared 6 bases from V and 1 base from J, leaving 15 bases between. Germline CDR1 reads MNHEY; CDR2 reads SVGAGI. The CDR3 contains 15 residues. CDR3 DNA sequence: TGTGCCAGCAGCAGACTGGGGACACCGAACACTGAAGCTTTCTTT. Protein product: CASSRLGTPNTEAFF.

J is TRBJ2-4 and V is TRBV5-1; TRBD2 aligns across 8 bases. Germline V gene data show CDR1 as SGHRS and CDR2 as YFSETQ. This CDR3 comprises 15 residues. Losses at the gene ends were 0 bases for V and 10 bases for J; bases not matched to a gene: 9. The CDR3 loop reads CASSLAGRSGGIQYF. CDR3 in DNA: TGCGCCAGCAGCTTGGCCGGGCGGAGCGGGGGAATTCAGTACTTC.

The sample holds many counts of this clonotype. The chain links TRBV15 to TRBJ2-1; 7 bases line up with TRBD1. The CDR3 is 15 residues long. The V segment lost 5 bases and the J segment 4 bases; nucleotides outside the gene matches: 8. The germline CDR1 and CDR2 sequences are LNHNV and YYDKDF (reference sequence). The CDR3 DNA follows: TGTGCCACCAGCTCTAACAGGGGACAGTACAATGAGCAGTTCTTC. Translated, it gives CATSSNRGQYNEQFF.

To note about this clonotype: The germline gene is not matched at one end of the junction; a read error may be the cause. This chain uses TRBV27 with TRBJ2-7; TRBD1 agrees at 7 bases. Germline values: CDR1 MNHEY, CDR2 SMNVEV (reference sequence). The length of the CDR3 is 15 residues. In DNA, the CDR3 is TGTGCCAGCAGGAGGGTGCGACAGGGCTCCGACGAGCAGTACTTC. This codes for CASRRVRQGSDEQYF.

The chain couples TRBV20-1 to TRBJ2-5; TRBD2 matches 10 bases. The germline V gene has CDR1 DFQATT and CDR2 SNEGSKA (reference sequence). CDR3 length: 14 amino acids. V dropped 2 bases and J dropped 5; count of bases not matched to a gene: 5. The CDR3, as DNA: TGCAGTGCTAGAAGTTCTAGCGGGAGTGAGACCCAGTACTTC. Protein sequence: CSARSSSGSETQYF.

The CDR3 DNA follows: TGTGCCAGGGAATACTGGACATACTCCTACGAGCAGTACTTC. Translating gives CAREYWTYSYEQYF. The chain carries TRBV12-3 or TRBV12-4 and TRBJ2-7; TRBD1 might be the D (5 bases). V was cut by 9 bases and J by 0 bases, with 15 bases left in between. This CDR3 has 14 amino acids.

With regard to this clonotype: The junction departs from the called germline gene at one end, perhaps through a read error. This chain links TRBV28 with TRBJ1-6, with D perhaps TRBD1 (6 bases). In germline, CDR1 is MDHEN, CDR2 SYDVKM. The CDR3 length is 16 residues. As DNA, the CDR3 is TGTGCCAGCATTCCCGGGACATTCTTGTATAATTCACCCCCCCACTTT. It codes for CASIPGTFLYNSPPHF. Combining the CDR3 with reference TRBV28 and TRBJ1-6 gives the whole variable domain DVKVTQSSRYLVKRTGEKVFLECVQDMDHENMFWYRQDPGLGLRLIYFSYDVKMKEKGDIPEGYSVSREKKERFSLILESASTNQTSMYLCASIPGTFLYNSPPHFGNGTRLTVT.

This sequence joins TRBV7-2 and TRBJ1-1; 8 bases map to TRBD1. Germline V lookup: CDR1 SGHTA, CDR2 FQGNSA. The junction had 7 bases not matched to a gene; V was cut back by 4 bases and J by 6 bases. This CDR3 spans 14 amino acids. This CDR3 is CASSSDRGIAEAFF. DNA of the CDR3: TGTGCCAGCAGCTCAGACAGGGGAATCGCTGAAGCTTTCTTT.

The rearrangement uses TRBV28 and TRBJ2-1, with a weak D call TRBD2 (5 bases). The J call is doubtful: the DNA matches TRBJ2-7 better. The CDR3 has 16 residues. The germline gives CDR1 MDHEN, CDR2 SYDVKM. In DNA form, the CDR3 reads TGTGCCAGCAGTTTATTAAGGAGGTTATCCTACAATGAGCAGTACTTC. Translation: CASSLLRRLSYNEQYF.

Here the CDR3 reads CASSQKVNTGELFF. CDR3 DNA sequence: TGTGCCAGCAGCCAAAAAGTGAACACCGGGGAGCTGTTTTTT. This chain uses TRBV3-1 with TRBJ2-2; no reliable D call. The germline V gene has CDR1 LGHDT and CDR2 YNNKEL (reference sequence). The CDR3 runs to 14 residues. The V and J ends lost 2 bases and 1 base respectively, with 5 bases between them.

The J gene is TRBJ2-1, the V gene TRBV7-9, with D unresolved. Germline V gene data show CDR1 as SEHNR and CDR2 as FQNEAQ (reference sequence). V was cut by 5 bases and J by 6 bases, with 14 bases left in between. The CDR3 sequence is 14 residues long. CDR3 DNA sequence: TGTGCCAGCAGCGGACCCCAAAAAGGCAATGAGCAGTTCTTC. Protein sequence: CASSGPQKGNEQFF.

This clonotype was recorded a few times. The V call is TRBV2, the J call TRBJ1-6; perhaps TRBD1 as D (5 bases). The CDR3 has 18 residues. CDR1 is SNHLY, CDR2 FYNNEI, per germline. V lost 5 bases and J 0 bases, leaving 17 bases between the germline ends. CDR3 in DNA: TGTGCCAGCAGTCACGGGACGGAGAGGAGCTCCTATAATTCACCCCTCCACTTT. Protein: CASSHGTERSSYNSPLHF. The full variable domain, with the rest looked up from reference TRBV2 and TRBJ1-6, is EPEVTQTPSHQVTQMGQEVILRCVPISNHLYFYWYRQILGQKVEFLVSFYNNEISEKSEIFDDQFSVERPDGSNFTLKIRSTKLEDSAMYFCASSHGTERSSYNSPLHFGNGTRLTVT.

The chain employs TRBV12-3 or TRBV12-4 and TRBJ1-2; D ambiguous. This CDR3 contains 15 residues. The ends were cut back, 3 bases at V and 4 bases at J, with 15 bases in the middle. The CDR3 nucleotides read TGTGCCAGCAGTTTGGTTGAGGGAAGTATCTATGGCTACACCTTC. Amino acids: CASSLVEGSIYGYTF.

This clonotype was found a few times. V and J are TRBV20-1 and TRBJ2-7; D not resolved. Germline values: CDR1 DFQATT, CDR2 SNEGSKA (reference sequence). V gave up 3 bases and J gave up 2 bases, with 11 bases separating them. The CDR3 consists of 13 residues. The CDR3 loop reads CSARGRSTYEQYF. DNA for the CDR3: TGCAGTGCTAGGGGCAGGTCTACCTACGAGCAGTACTTC.

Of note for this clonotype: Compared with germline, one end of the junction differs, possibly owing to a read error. In DNA, the CDR3 is TGTGCCAGCAGCGTAGCTTCTAATGAAAAACTGTTTTTT. It yields the protein CASSVASNEKLFF. This rearrangement joins TRBV7-9 to TRBJ1-4; no clear D gene. This CDR3 is built from 13 residues. Germline CDR1 is SEHNR and CDR2 is FQNEAQ (reference sequence).

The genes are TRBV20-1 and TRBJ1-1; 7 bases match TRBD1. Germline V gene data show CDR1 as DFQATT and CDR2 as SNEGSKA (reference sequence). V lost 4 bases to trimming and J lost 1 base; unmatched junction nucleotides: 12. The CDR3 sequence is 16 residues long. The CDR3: CSATRDRELWNTEAFF. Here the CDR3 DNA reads TGCAGTGCTACCCGAGACAGGGAACTTTGGAACACTGAAGCTTTCTTT.

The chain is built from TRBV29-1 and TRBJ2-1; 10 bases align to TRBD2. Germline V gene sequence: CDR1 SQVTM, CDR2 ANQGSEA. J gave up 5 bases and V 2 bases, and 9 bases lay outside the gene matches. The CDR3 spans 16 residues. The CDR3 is CSVEPPLAGVHNEQFF. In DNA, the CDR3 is TGCAGCGTTGAACCTCCCCTAGCGGGAGTGCACAATGAGCAGTTCTTC.

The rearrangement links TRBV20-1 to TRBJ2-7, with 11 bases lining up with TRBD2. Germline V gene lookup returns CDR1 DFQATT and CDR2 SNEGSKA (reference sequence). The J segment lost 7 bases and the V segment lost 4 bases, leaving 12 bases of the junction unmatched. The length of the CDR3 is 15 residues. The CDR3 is CSATMASGGPREQYF. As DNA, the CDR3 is TGCAGTGCTACCATGGCTAGCGGGGGGCCCAGGGAGCAGTACTTC.

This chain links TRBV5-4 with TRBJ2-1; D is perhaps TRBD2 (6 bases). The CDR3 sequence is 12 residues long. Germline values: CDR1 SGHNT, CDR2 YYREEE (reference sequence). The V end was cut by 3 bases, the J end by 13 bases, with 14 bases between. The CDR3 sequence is CASSWDSGTQFF. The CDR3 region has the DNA TGTGCCAGCAGCTGGGACTCGGGGACCCAGTTCTTC.

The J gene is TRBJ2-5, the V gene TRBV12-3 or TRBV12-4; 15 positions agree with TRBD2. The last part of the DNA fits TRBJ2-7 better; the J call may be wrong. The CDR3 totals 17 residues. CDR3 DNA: TGTGCCAGCAGTTTAGGCTACGGGACTAGCGGGAGGTACGAGCAGTACTTC. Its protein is CASSLGYGTSGRYEQYF.

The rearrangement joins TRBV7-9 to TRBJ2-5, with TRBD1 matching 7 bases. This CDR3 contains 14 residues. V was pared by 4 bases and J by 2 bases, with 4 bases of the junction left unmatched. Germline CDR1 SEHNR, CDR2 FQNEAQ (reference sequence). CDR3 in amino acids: CASSWPGQQETQYF. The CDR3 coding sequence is TGTGCCAGCAGCTGGCCGGGACAGCAAGAGACCCAGTACTTC. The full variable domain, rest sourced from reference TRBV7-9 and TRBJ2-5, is DTGVSQNPRHKITKRGQNVTFRCDPISEHNRLYWYRQTLGQGPEFLTYFQNEAQLEKSRLLSDRFSAERPKGSFSTLEIQRTEQGDSAMYLCASSWPGQQETQYFGPGTRLLVL.

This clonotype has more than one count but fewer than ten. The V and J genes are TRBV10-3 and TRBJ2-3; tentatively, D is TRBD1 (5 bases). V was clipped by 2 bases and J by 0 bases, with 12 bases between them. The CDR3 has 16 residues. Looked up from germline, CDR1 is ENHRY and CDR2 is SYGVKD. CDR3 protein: CAISEQGRISTDTQYF. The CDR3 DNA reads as TGTGCCATCAGTGAGCAGGGAAGGATTAGCACAGATACGCAGTATTTT.

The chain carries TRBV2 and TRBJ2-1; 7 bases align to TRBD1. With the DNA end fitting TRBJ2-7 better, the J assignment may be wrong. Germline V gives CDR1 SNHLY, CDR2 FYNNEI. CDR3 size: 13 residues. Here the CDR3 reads CATLRTGYNEQYF. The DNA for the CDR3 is TGTGCCACCTTGAGGACAGGTTACAATGAGCAGTACTTC.

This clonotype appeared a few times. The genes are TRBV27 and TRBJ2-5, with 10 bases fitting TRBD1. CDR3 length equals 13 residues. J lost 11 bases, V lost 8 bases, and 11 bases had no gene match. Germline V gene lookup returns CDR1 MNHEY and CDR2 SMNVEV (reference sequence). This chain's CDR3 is CASGQGGFFGQYF. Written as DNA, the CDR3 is TGTGCCAGCGGACAGGGGGGTTTTTTCGGGCAGTACTTC.

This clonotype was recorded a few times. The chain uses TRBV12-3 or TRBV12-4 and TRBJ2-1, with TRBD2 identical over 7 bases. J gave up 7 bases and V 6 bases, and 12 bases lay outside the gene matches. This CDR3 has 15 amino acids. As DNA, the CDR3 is TGTGCCAGCAGCCAATCGGACGGGGAGGGTAATGAGCAGTTCTTC. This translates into CASSQSDGEGNEQFF.

CDR3 loop: CASHGPTYEQYF. The CDR3 nucleotides read TGTGCCAGCCACGGGCCGACCTACGAGCAGTACTTC. The chain combines TRBV12-3 or TRBV12-4 with TRBJ2-7; D is unclear. The V end lost 8 bases, the J end lost 2 bases, and 10 bases lay between the germline ends. CDR3 length: 12 residues.

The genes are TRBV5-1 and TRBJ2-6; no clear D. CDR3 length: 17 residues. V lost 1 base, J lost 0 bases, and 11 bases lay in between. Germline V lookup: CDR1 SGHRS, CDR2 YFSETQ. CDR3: CASSLNGRSSGANVLTF. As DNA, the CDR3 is TGCGCCAGCAGCTTGAACGGACGGAGCTCTGGGGCCAACGTCCTGACTTTC.

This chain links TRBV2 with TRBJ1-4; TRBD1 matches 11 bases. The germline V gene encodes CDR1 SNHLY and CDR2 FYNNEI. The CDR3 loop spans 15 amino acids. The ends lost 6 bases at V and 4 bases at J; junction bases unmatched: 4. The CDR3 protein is CASRKGQGVNEKLFF. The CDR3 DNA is TGTGCCAGCAGAAAGGGACAGGGGGTTAATGAAAAACTGTTTTTT.

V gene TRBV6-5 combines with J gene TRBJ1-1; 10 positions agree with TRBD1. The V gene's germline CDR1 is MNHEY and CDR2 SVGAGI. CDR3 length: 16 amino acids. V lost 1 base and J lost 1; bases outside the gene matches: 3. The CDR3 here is CASSYWGTGANTEAFF. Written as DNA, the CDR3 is TGTGCCAGCAGTTACTGGGGGACAGGGGCGAACACTGAAGCTTTCTTT.

As DNA, the CDR3 is TGTGCCAGCTCCTATATCCCGGGACAGTCCAGCAATGAGCAGTTCTTC. Translated: CASSYIPGQSSNEQFF. The V gene is TRBV18, the J gene TRBJ2-1, with TRBD1 matching 7 bases. The CDR3 consists of 16 residues. The germline V gene has CDR1 KGHSH and CDR2 LQKENI. Germline trimming cut 6 bases from V and 6 bases from J; bases unmatched to any gene: 14.